Presented here are 13 T cell receptor beta chains from one specimen sequenced in a study of T cells after yellow fever vaccination. TCRdb itself ran the 5' RACE reads through MiXCR, one entry per CDR3 protein. This sample has hundreds of thousands of distinct CDR3 sequences, with about 5.2% found just once. The input for sequencing was CD4+ T cells sorted from PBMCs, taken on the day of the yellow fever booster vaccination. The receptors come from a man between 18 and 35 years old who received the YFV17D yellow fever vaccine.

In this sample, this clonotype turned up a few times. The rearrangement joins TRBV7-2 to TRBJ1-1; D gene unclear. This CDR3 has 14 residues. CDR1 SGHTA and CDR2 FQGNSA come from the germline V gene. The germline V and J ends were trimmed by 5 bases and 1 base, with 11 bases remaining between them. The CDR3: CASSPDVSNTEAFF. CDR3 nucleotide sequence: TGTGCCAGCAGCCCAGACGTGTCGAACACTGAAGCTTTCTTT. The full variable domain, rest sourced from reference TRBV7-2 and TRBJ1-1, is GAGVSQSPSNKVTEKGKDVELRCDPISGHTALYWYRQSLGQGLEFLIYFQGNSAPDKSGLPSDRFSAERTGGSVSTLTIQRTQQEDSAVYLCASSPDVSNTEAFFGQGTRLTVV.

This clonotype has a count of ten or more. J is TRBJ2-7 and V is TRBV12-3 or TRBV12-4; D call uncertain. The CDR3 loop spans 14 amino acids. Trimming left V 3 bases short and J 0 bases short, with 9 bases between. The DNA of the CDR3 is TGTGCCAGCAGTTTCACCTGGAGCTCCTACGAGCAGTACTTC. Its protein product is CASSFTWSSYEQYF.

At least ten counts were recorded for this clonotype. J is TRBJ2-3 and V is TRBV5-1; 7 nucleotides line up with TRBD2. V was clipped by 0 bases and J by 1 base; unmatched bases: 5. This CDR3 spans 16 amino acids. The V gene's germline CDR1 is SGHRS and CDR2 YFSETQ. CDR3 in DNA: TGCGCCAGCAGCTTGGCCGGGAGGAAAGGCACAGATACGCAGTATTTT. Its protein is CASSLAGRKGTDTQYF.

V and J are TRBV9 and TRBJ2-1; 9 bases fit TRBD2. The CDR3 has 16 amino acids. Per the germline V gene, CDR1 is SGDLS and CDR2 is YYNGEE. The V and J ends lost 1 base and 6 bases, in that order; junction bases with no gene match: 8. The DNA for the CDR3 is TGTGCCAGCAGCGTACCGGGACTAGCTTTGATCAATGAGCAGTTCTTC. Amino acid sequence: CASSVPGLALINEQFF. The whole variable domain, filled in from reference TRBV9 and TRBJ2-1, reads DSGVTQTPKHLITATGQRVTLRCSPRSGDLSVYWYQQSLDQGLQFLIQYYNGEERAKGNILERFSAQQFPDLHSELNLSSLELGDSALYFCASSVPGLALINEQFFGPGTRLTVL.

This clonotype was detected only a few times. The gene calls are TRBV20-1 and TRBJ2-5; the match to TRBD2 covers 9 bases. Germline V gives CDR1 DFQATT, CDR2 SNEGSKA (reference sequence). The trim removed 0 bases at V and 2 bases at J, leaving 4 bases unmatched. The CDR3 has 15 amino acids. Here the CDR3 reads CSARDSAGGQETQYF. Written as DNA, the CDR3 is TGCAGTGCTAGAGATTCTGCGGGGGGGCAAGAGACCCAGTACTTC.

This clonotype was found many times. The CDR3 coding sequence is TGTGCCAGCAGCCAAGAGCGGGGGGGCTCCTACAATGAGCAGTTCTTC. It yields the protein CASSQERGGSYNEQFF. The chain has TRBV4-2 and TRBJ2-1; 9 bases align to TRBD2. Germline V lookup: CDR1 LGHNA, CDR2 YNFKEQ. V shed 0 bases and J 0 bases; nucleotides not matched to a gene: 0. There are 16 residues in the CDR3.

This clonotype has a handful of counts. The V gene is TRBV7-2, the J gene TRBJ2-1; D is unresolved. Trimming took off 5 bases at V and 8 bases at J, with 10 bases between the two ends. CDR1 and CDR2 (germline): SGHTA, FQGNSA. This CDR3 has 12 amino acids. The DNA of the CDR3 is TGTGCCAGCAGCCCCCAAAAGTATGAGCAGTTCTTC. It yields the protein CASSPQKYEQFF.

This clonotype showed up just a few times. V gene TRBV5-1 combines with J gene TRBJ2-1; TRBD1 matches 9 bases. The ends lost 4 bases at V and 4 bases at J; junction bases unmatched: 9. This CDR3 spans 16 amino acids. The germline CDR1 and CDR2 sequences are SGHRS and YFSETQ. For the CDR3, the DNA is TGCGCCAGCAGCCGACTCATGGGACAGGGTTACAATGAGCAGTTCTTC. Amino acid sequence: CASSRLMGQGYNEQFF.

In this sample, this clonotype turned up a few times. The chain joins TRBV11-2 to TRBJ2-3; no clear D gene. Deletions cut 0 bases from V and 4 bases from J, with 8 bases between. Germline V gene sequence: CDR1 SGHAT, CDR2 FQNNGV. The CDR3 has 14 residues. Here the CDR3 reads CASSLEFVADTQYF. The CDR3 DNA is TGTGCCAGCAGCTTAGAATTTGTCGCAGATACGCAGTATTTT.

The chain combines TRBV20-1 with TRBJ1-5; D is ambiguous. Trimming stripped 0 bases from V and 5 bases from J, with 8 bases between. The CDR3 is made up of 13 amino acids. Germline CDR1 DFQATT, CDR2 SNEGSKA (reference sequence). This CDR3 reads CSAREAWDQPQHF. Written as DNA, the CDR3 is TGCAGTGCTAGAGAGGCTTGGGATCAGCCCCAGCATTTT.

This clonotype was counted at least ten times. The J gene is TRBJ2-5, the V gene TRBV11-2; D gene uncertain. Germline-derived CDR1 and CDR2 are SGHAT and FQNNGV. The CDR3 covers 11 residues. With 3 bases removed from V and 4 bases from J, the gap between germline ends came to 3 bases. CDR3 sequence (DNA): TGTGCCAGCAGCTTTTCAGAGACCCAGTACTTC. Protein product: CASSFSETQYF. The full variable domain, with the rest looked up from reference TRBV11-2 and TRBJ2-5, is EAGVAQSPRYKIIEKRQSVAFWCNPISGHATLYWYQQILGQGPKLLIQFQNNGVVDDSQLPKDRFSAERLKGVDSTLKIQPAKLEDSAVYLCASSFSETQYFGPGTRLLVL.

This clonotype was recorded at least ten times. J is TRBJ2-1 and V is TRBV12-3 or TRBV12-4, with 8 bases identical to TRBD2. The CDR3 loop spans 16 amino acids. V shed 6 bases and J 9 bases; nucleotides not matched to a gene: 16. CDR3 in DNA: TGTGCCAGCAGACCCCATGGCGGGGGGACCCCAGGTGAGCAGTTCTTC. Its translation: CASRPHGGGTPGEQFF.

The CDR3 reads CASSLGGAASHTDTQYF. The DNA for the CDR3 is TGTGCCAGCAGCTTAGGTGGCGCGGCTAGTCACACAGATACGCAGTATTTT. The chain employs TRBV11-2 and TRBJ2-3; no firm D call. The germline CDR1 and CDR2 sequences are SGHAT and FQNNGV. There are 17 residues in the CDR3. Deletions cut 1 base from V and 2 bases from J, with 16 bases between.